This TCR beta chain was found in a study of response to subunit inactivated influenza vaccine. In this sample, this clonotype turned up a few times. Antigen: not known. CDR3 length equals 20 residues. The germline gives CDR1 SGHRS, CDR2 YFSETQ. J was trimmed by 3 bases and V by 0 bases; bases with no gene match: 19. Overall study results and limits: It was the authors' suggestion that each seasonal influenza vaccination recruits few new T cells.

TCRdb analysed the RT-PCR reads with MiXCR anew, one entry per CDR3 protein. In the table there are 500,000 to 750,000 distinct CDR3 sequences, about 14% of which are singletons. Specimen: PBMCs from blood, collected 11 to 12 days after vaccination. This chain uses TRBV5-1 with TRBJ2-3, with 7 bases matching TRBD2. The sequence was obtained from a man aged 45-65 years who received an inactivated influenza vaccine. The CDR3 loop reads CASSLVPITGLSSGTDTQYF. The CDR3 nucleotides read TGCGCCAGCAGCTTGGTCCCTATAACCGGACTCAGTAGCGGGACAGATACGCAGTATTTT.